This T cell receptor (beta chain) was recovered during a study of Ad26.COV2.S vaccination and SARS-CoV-2 variants. Study-level background: Ad26.COV2.S was injected intramuscularly once or twice, 56 days apart.

Sequencing used immunoSEQ multiplex PCR; TCRdb keeps in-frame clones, though not all of them. The sample holds more than 300,000 clones, about 88% seen once. The V end was cut by 1 base, the J end by 8 bases, with 14 bases between. CDR3 length: 15 amino acids. Germline loops: CDR1 MGHRA, CDR2 YSYEKL. The sample's treatment: roughly 20 received Ad26.COV2.S at low or high dose, single or two shots; 5 received placebo; per-sample allocation not given. Material that was analyzed had been drawn on day 63 after the first vaccine or placebo injection. Donation came from an adult in Boston who was aged 18-55 years.

The chain is built from TRBV4-1 and TRBJ1-4, with a possible D match to TRBD1 (6 bases). This clonotype originated in a person between 18 and 59 years old who received the Ad26.COV2.S COVID-19 vaccine or a placebo. This specimen consisted of peripheral blood, obtained in a trial of Ad26.COV2.S vaccine versus placebo. Written as DNA, the CDR3 is TGCGCCAGCAGCCAAGTAGAGGGGGGGCAAGAAAAACTGTTTTTT. It yields the protein CASSQVEGGQEKLFF.